The sequence of this T cell receptor (beta chain) was determined in a study of T cell changes during pregnancy in multiple sclerosis. This table comes from immunoSEQ multiplex PCR, and its TCRdb copy is limited to in-frame clones, with some not included. The sample shows some 30,000 clones, around 89% of them seen only once. For this clone: The DNA is left out, because the CDR3 cannot be placed on it with certainty; the CDR3 is given as TCRdb lists it.

Including both end residues, the CDR3 is 17 amino acids long. The chain joins TRBV21-1 to TRBJ2-7; TRBD2 reflects the table's D call only, with no check against the DNA. TRBV21-1 represents a pseudogene. Here the sequenced sample was CD8+ T cells from peripheral blood mononuclear cells, taken after pregnancy. The clonotype comes from a female donor with multiple sclerosis, enrolled in a pregnancy study. The CDR3 is CASSKVGDGSAPYEQYF.